The 25 T cell receptor beta chains reported below all come from one sample, sequenced in a study of OX40 agonist ivuxolimab in advanced cancers. Sequenced by immunoSEQ multiplex PCR; TCRdb stores in-frame clones only, minus some. The sample has about 45,000 clones, around nine tenths seen once. Material: CD4+ or CD8+ T cells sorted from blood, obtained in a trial of the OX40 agonist ivuxolimab. The receptor source for this set is an adult with an advanced solid tumor such as melanoma, head and neck, liver or kidney cancer.

The chain links TRBV20-1 to TRBJ1-1; D possibly corresponds to TRBD1 (5 bases). CDR3 length: 11 amino acids. Germline V gene data show CDR1 as DFQATT and CDR2 as SNEGSKA (reference sequence). V lost 7 bases to trimming and J lost 10 bases, with 16 bases between them. Here the CDR3 reads CSVEEGLRAFF. The CDR3 nucleotides read TGCAGTGTCGAGGAGGGACTTAGAGCTTTCTTT.

The chain has TRBV28 and TRBJ2-1, with 14 bases lining up with TRBD2. CDR1 and CDR2 (germline): MDHEN, SYDVKM. This CDR3 spans 15 amino acids. V shed 7 bases and J 10 bases; nucleotides not matched to a gene: 9. CDR3 in amino acids: CASNLLTSGRGEQFF. CDR3 sequence (DNA): TGTGCCAGCAACCTCCTGACTAGCGGGAGGGGCGAGCAGTTCTTC. Combining the CDR3 with reference TRBV28 and TRBJ2-1 gives the whole variable domain DVKVTQSSRYLVKRTGEKVFLECVQDMDHENMFWYRQDPGLGLRLIYFSYDVKMKEKGDIPEGYSVSREKKERFSLILESASTNQTSMYLCASNLLTSGRGEQFFGPGTRLTVL.

The CDR3 bases are TGTGCCAGCAGCCGACTAGCGGGAGTACGTGAGCAGTACTTC. It encodes CASSRLAGVREQYF. The chain carries TRBV7-3 and TRBJ2-7, with 12 bases fitting TRBD2. J lost 7 bases, V lost 5 bases, and 6 bases had no gene match. The germline gives CDR1 SGHTA, CDR2 FQGTGA. This CDR3 comprises 14 residues.

The chain has TRBV11-1 and TRBJ1-1; D is ambiguous. The CDR3 is made up of 13 amino acids. V lost 5 bases to trimming and J lost 3 bases, with 10 bases between them. The germline CDR1 and CDR2 sequences are SGHAT and FQDESV (reference sequence). CDR3: CASSPEHDTEAFF. The CDR3 nucleotides are TGTGCCAGCAGCCCGGAACACGACACTGAAGCTTTCTTT.

This rearrangement joins TRBV19 to TRBJ2-1, with 8 nucleotides matching TRBD2. There are 12 residues in the CDR3. Per the germline V gene, CDR1 is LNHDA and CDR2 is SQIVND (reference sequence). Unmatched junction bases numbered 3, after V lost 4 bases and J lost 10 bases. Here the CDR3 reads CASSKTGGEQFF. In nucleotides, the CDR3 is TGTGCCAGTAGTAAGACGGGAGGGGAGCAGTTCTTC.

The rearrangement joins TRBV29-1 to TRBJ2-3; D ambiguous. This CDR3 has 13 amino acids. Trimming shortened V by 3 bases and J by 3 bases, and 10 bases separated the two germline ends. Per the germline V gene, CDR1 is SQVTM and CDR2 is ANQGSEA. CDR3 DNA sequence: TGCAGCGTTGATCGGCCAGTTACAGATACGCAGTATTTT. It is translated as CSVDRPVTDTQYF.

The chain uses TRBV7-8 and TRBJ1-3; maybe TRBD1 (5 bases). Per germline, CDR1 SGHVS and CDR2 FQNEAQ. V was cut by 4 bases and J by 0 bases, with 16 bases left in between. The CDR3 loop spans 17 amino acids. CDR3 sequence (DNA): TGTGCCAGCAGCTCCGCTCAGGGTTTTAGCTCTGGAAACACCATATATTTT. Translating gives CASSSAQGFSSGNTIYF.

This rearrangement joins TRBV7-3 to TRBJ2-1, with 9 positions matching TRBD2. The V and J ends lost 5 bases and 6 bases, in that order; junction bases with no gene match: 11. CDR1 SGHTA and CDR2 FQGTGA come from the germline V gene. The CDR3 is made up of 16 amino acids. The CDR3 nucleotides read TGTGCCAGCAGCCAATTCCCGGGACTAGCTCCCAATGAGCAGTTCTTC. Amino acid sequence: CASSQFPGLAPNEQFF.

This clone showed up just once. The chain uses TRBV19 and TRBJ2-7, with D possibly TRBD2 on 6 matching bases. Germline V lookup: CDR1 LNHDA, CDR2 SQIVND (reference sequence). The CDR3 has 13 amino acids. Trimming took off 3 bases at V and 3 bases at J, with 9 bases between the two ends. The CDR3 loop reads CASSIGGGYEQYF. The CDR3 DNA is TGTGCCAGTAGTATCGGGGGAGGCTACGAGCAGTACTTC.

The V gene is TRBV6-6, the J gene TRBJ2-1; 7 bases agree with TRBD2. CDR1 and CDR2 (germline): MNHNY, SVGAGI (reference sequence). Germline trimming cut 8 bases from V and 1 base from J; bases unmatched to any gene: 5. The CDR3 has 14 residues. CDR3 bases: TGTGCCAGCCTTGCAGCGGGGTCCTACAATGAGCAGTTCTTC. Translating it yields CASLAAGSYNEQFF.

V usage is TRBV18 and J usage is TRBJ1-5; TRBD1 agrees at 7 bases. V was clipped by 5 bases and J by 4 bases; unmatched bases: 11. CDR1 and CDR2 from the germline V gene are KGHSH and LQKENI. This CDR3 has 16 residues. The CDR3 nucleotides read TGTGCCAGCTCAAGACAAGGGGGCATGGGTAATCAGCCCCAGCATTTT. Translated, it gives CASSRQGGMGNQPQHF.

This clone was counted a single time. The V gene is TRBV15, the J gene TRBJ2-1; 10 nucleotides align to TRBD2. Germline-derived CDR1 and CDR2 are LNHNV and YYDKDF (reference sequence). This CDR3 has 15 amino acids. The junction had 5 bases not matched to a gene; V was cut back by 5 bases and J by 4 bases. CDR3 nucleotide sequence: TGTGCCACCAGCCGGAGCGGGAGGGAATACAATGAGCAGTTCTTC. Translated: CATSRSGREYNEQFF.

The chain links TRBV28 to TRBJ2-7; a weak D match, TRBD1 (6 bases). This CDR3 has 15 residues. V lost 8 bases, J lost 2 bases, and 19 bases lay in between. Germline V gives CDR1 MDHEN, CDR2 SYDVKM. The DNA of the CDR3 is TGTGCCAGCGGTGGAAGGGGGAGTCCGACCTACGAGCAGTACTTC. Amino acids: CASGGRGSPTYEQYF. The whole variable domain, filled in from reference TRBV28 and TRBJ2-7, reads DVKVTQSSRYLVKRTGEKVFLECVQDMDHENMFWYRQDPGLGLRLIYFSYDVKMKEKGDIPEGYSVSREKKERFSLILESASTNQTSMYLCASGGRGSPTYEQYFGPGTRLTVT.

In this sample, this clone turned up a few times. The V call is TRBV30, the J call TRBJ2-2, with 8 bases matching TRBD2. Germline CDR1 and CDR2: GTSNPN and SVGIG (reference sequence). The junction had 4 bases not matched to a gene; V was cut back by 4 bases and J by 0 bases. The CDR3 extends over 15 amino acids. The CDR3 DNA reads as TGTGCCTGGAAAGGCGGGAGGACGAACACCGGGGAGCTGTTTTTT. As protein: CAWKGGRTNTGELFF. Variable domain in full (rest from reference TRBV30 and TRBJ2-2): SQTIHQWPATLVQPVGSPLSLECTVEGTSNPNLYWYRQAAGRGLQLLFYSVGIGQISSEVPQNLSASRPQDRQFILSSKKLLLSDSGFYLCAWKGGRTNTGELFFGEGSRLTVL.

The rearrangement links TRBV7-6 to TRBJ1-1; the D is unclear. Germline V lookup: CDR1 SGHVS, CDR2 FNYEAQ. There are 14 residues in the CDR3. The V gene lost 2 bases and the J gene lost 1 base, with 8 bases spanning the gap. CDR3 sequence: CASSLQSANTEAFF. CDR3 coding DNA: TGTGCCAGCAGCTTACAATCAGCGAACACTGAAGCTTTCTTT.

CDR3 DNA sequence: TGTGCCAGCAGCCAAGATACCGGGGTCGGGGAGCAGTACTTC. Its protein product is CASSQDTGVGEQYF. This chain links TRBV4-2 with TRBJ2-7, with D maybe TRBD2 (5 bases). CDR3 length equals 14 residues. V was clipped by 0 bases and J by 7 bases, with 13 bases between them. CDR1 is LGHNA and CDR2 is YNFKEQ in the germline V gene.

The rearrangement uses TRBV7-3 and TRBJ2-7, with 13 bases that match TRBD2. The CDR3 is 14 residues long. Trimming removed 4 bases from V and 7 bases from J; junction bases left unmatched: 4. Germline CDR1 and CDR2: SGHTA and FQGTGA. The CDR3 DNA is TGTGCCAGCAGCTCTGGACTAGCGGGAGCGGAGCAGTACTTC. This encodes CASSSGLAGAEQYF.

This clone occurred a few times. V gene TRBV5-1 combines with J gene TRBJ2-7; 7 bases align to TRBD1. The CDR3 loop spans 13 amino acids. Germline-derived CDR1 and CDR2 are SGHRS and YFSETQ. V was pared by 0 bases and J by 4 bases, with 1 base of the junction left unmatched. DNA for the CDR3: TGCGCCAGCAGCTTGGAGGACAGGTACGAGCAGTACTTC. As protein: CASSLEDRYEQYF.

V and J are TRBV18 and TRBJ1-5; D gene unclear. V lost 3 bases to trimming and J lost 4 bases, with 7 bases between them. Germline V gene sequence: CDR1 KGHSH, CDR2 LQKENI. The CDR3 is 13 amino acids. The CDR3 loop is CASSPGLNQPQHF. In DNA, the CDR3 is TGTGCCAGCTCACCGGGCCTGAATCAGCCCCAGCATTTT.

The rearrangement joins TRBV6-6 to TRBJ2-7, with 7 nucleotides matching TRBD2. The CDR3 loop spans 16 amino acids. The trim removed 0 bases at V and 0 bases at J, leaving 5 bases unmatched. Germline CDR1 and CDR2: MNHNY and SVGAGI (reference sequence). The CDR3 sequence: CASSYSAGEVSYEQYF. CDR3 DNA sequence: TGTGCCAGCAGTTACTCTGCGGGAGAGGTCTCCTACGAGCAGTACTTC.

The V call is TRBV5-1, the J call TRBJ2-5; 9 nucleotides agree with TRBD1. The V gene end was trimmed by 3 bases and the J gene end by 6 bases; junction bases not matched to a gene: 15. The CDR3 has 17 residues. Germline V gives CDR1 SGHRS, CDR2 YFSETQ. CDR3 coding DNA: TGCGCCAGCAGCTCACAGGGGGCGAGGGCACCGGGGCAGACCCAGTACTTC. Its protein is CASSSQGARAPGQTQYF.

The gene calls are TRBV18 and TRBJ2-5; TRBD2 might be the D (5 bases). This CDR3 has 15 amino acids. The V gene lost 4 bases and the J gene lost 5 bases, with 17 bases spanning the gap. In germline, CDR1 is KGHSH, CDR2 LQKENI. DNA for the CDR3: TGTGCCAGCTCACGAGAGGGAATTAGATCGGAGACCCAGTACTTC. Protein: CASSREGIRSETQYF.

This clone was counted once. Other DNA sequences in this sample translate to the same CDR3. The genes are TRBV30 and TRBJ2-1, with D perhaps matching TRBD1 (6 bases). The CDR3 extends over 13 amino acids. Germline V gene sequence: CDR1 GTSNPN, CDR2 SVGIG (reference sequence). V gave up 4 bases and J gave up 4 bases, with 11 bases separating them. This CDR3 is CAWNRARYNEQFF. The CDR3 nucleotides are TGTGCCTGGAACAGGGCACGTTACAATGAGCAGTTCTTC.

This chain uses TRBV10-3 with TRBJ2-1; no clear D gene. This CDR3 is 11 amino acids long. Trimming cost V 6 bases and J 7 bases, with 7 bases left between them. The V gene's germline CDR1 is ENHRY and CDR2 SYGVKD. The CDR3 bases are TGTGCCATCAGCGGCCTAAATGAGCAGTTCTTC. Its translation: CAISGLNEQFF.

The rearrangement joins TRBV5-1 to TRBJ2-2; TRBD2 is a possible D gene (7 bases). V lost 4 bases and J lost 5, with 21 bases in between. This CDR3 spans 17 amino acids. Germline CDR1 SGHRS, CDR2 YFSETQ. The CDR3 bases are TGCGCCAGCAGCCTGAGGACTAGGACAGACCTGACCGGGGAGCTGTTTTTT. Residues: CASSLRTRTDLTGELFF.